These 10 T cell receptor beta chains share one sample of origin, sequenced in a study of beta chain features in type 1 diabetes. What was sequenced were expressed TCRB transcripts, since all of the isolated RNA had been reverse transcribed. Sequenced by immunoSEQ multiplex PCR; TCRdb stores in-frame clones only, minus some. The profile shows roughly 310,000 clones, 8% to 13% of them singletons. Sample: naive CD4+ T cells from blood. Source of these receptors: a woman in her 30s in good health.

This clone came up a few times. V gene TRBV28 combines with J gene TRBJ2-3; TRBD2 matches 11 bases. CDR1 is MDHEN, CDR2 SYDVKM, per germline. The CDR3 is 16 amino acids. V lost 5 bases and J lost 5; bases outside the gene matches: 9. CDR3 in DNA: TGTGCCAGCAGTCGGGGGAGGGGACTAGCGGAAGATACGCAGTATTTT. Its protein product is CASSRGRGLAEDTQYF.

The gene calls are TRBV6-6 and TRBJ1-1, with TRBD1 matching over 9 bases. This CDR3 has 13 residues. With 5 bases clipped from V and 6 bases from J, the junction kept 4 bases outside the gene matches. Germline V gene lookup returns CDR1 MNHNY and CDR2 SVGAGI (reference sequence). The CDR3 protein is CASSPGQGPEAFF. The CDR3 region has the DNA TGTGCCAGCAGTCCGGGACAGGGTCCTGAAGCTTTCTTT.

This clone appeared once. The CDR3: CAWSAGRGPRDTF. The CDR3 DNA sequence: TGTGCCTGGAGTGCGGGCAGGGGGCCACGTGACACCTTC. The V gene is TRBV30, the J gene TRBJ1-2; 8 nucleotides align to TRBD1. Germline-derived CDR1 and CDR2 are GTSNPN and SVGIG (reference sequence). CDR3 length equals 13 residues. The J segment lost 12 bases and the V segment lost 1 base, leaving 10 bases of the junction unmatched.

CDR3 loop: CASSVGAGARSYNEQFF. CDR3 nucleotides: TGTGCCAGCAGCGTAGGGGCGGGAGCTAGGTCCTACAATGAGCAGTTCTTC. The chain is built from TRBV9 and TRBJ2-1, with 7 positions matching TRBD2. Germline-derived CDR1 and CDR2 are SGDLS and YYNGEE. With V trimmed by 0 bases and J by 1 base, 7 bases remained unmatched. The CDR3 covers 17 residues.

This CDR3 is CASDGQGSNQPQHF. The CDR3 nucleotides are TGTGCCAGTGACGGACAGGGCTCGAATCAGCCCCAGCATTTT. The rearrangement uses TRBV19 and TRBJ1-5, with TRBD1 matching 8 bases. Germline V gene sequence: CDR1 LNHDA, CDR2 SQIVND (reference sequence). CDR3 length: 14 amino acids. V dropped 8 bases and J dropped 4; count of bases not matched to a gene: 7.

Here the CDR3 reads CASSVQSDSGYEQYF. CDR3 nucleotides: TGTGCCAGCAGCGTTCAATCGGACAGTGGCTACGAGCAGTACTTC. The chain carries TRBV9 and TRBJ2-7; a weak D match, TRBD1 (6 bases). The length of the CDR3 is 15 residues. The germline V gene has CDR1 SGDLS and CDR2 YYNGEE. V was pared by 2 bases and J by 3 bases, with 15 bases between.

The chain joins TRBV5-1 to TRBJ2-3; 9 nucleotides match TRBD2. After removal of 4 bases from V and 3 bases from J, the junction contained 9 bases not matched to a gene. The CDR3 spans 16 residues. Germline CDR1 is SGHRS and CDR2 is YFSETQ. CDR3 sequence: CASSAPMGLATDTQYF. In DNA form, the CDR3 reads TGCGCCAGCAGCGCCCCCATGGGACTAGCTACAGATACGCAGTATTTT.

A few counts support this clone. The J gene is TRBJ1-1, the V gene TRBV11-2; D remains unclear. Germline loops: CDR1 SGHAT, CDR2 FQNNGV. The CDR3 sequence is 11 residues long. Trimming left V 5 bases short and J 2 bases short, with 3 bases between. CDR3 sequence (DNA): TGTGCCAGCAGCCTAAACACTGAAGCTTTCTTT. It is translated as CASSLNTEAFF.

Only a few counts were recorded for this clone. Other DNA sequences in this specimen translate into the identical CDR3. This chain joins TRBV9 and TRBJ2-1, with D perhaps matching TRBD2 (5 bases). Germline assignment: CDR1 SGDLS and CDR2 YYNGEE. The CDR3 totals 15 residues. The V end lost 0 bases, the J end lost 1 base, and 8 bases lay between the germline ends. CDR3 in amino acids: CASSVGLASYNEQFF. As DNA, the CDR3 is TGTGCCAGCAGCGTAGGGCTAGCTTCCTACAATGAGCAGTTCTTC.

This chain connects TRBV30 to TRBJ1-2, with TRBD1 as a possible D gene (6 bases). The CDR3 is 14 amino acids. V was trimmed by 3 bases and J by 7 bases, leaving 18 bases between them. Germline CDR1 is GTSNPN and CDR2 is SVGIG (reference sequence). Here the CDR3 DNA reads TGTGCCTGGAGGACCACCGGTGGGGGCCCTGGCTACACCTTC. It yields the protein CAWRTTGGGPGYTF.